This T cell receptor (beta chain) was observed in a study of T-cell memory formation after mild COVID-19. With respect to this clonotype: With a much larger clone just one base away, this may be a read error.

Each CDR3 protein gets one entry after TCRdb re-called the 5' RACE reads with MiXCR. The repertoire holds tens of thousands of distinct CDR3 sequences, with more than 15% as singletons. The receptor's source is an adult who had mild COVID-19 (a few samples of this study predate the infection). Cell type and time point are not known. Sequenced input: PBMCs or a T cell subset sorted from them (not recorded which).

CDR3: CAGSPLETQYF. CDR3 bases: TGTGCCGGCAGCCCCCTAGAGACCCAGTACTTC. This chain links TRBV7-9 with TRBJ2-5; D remains unclear. The V gene's germline CDR1 is SEHNR and CDR2 FQNEAQ (reference sequence). The CDR3 loop spans 11 amino acids.